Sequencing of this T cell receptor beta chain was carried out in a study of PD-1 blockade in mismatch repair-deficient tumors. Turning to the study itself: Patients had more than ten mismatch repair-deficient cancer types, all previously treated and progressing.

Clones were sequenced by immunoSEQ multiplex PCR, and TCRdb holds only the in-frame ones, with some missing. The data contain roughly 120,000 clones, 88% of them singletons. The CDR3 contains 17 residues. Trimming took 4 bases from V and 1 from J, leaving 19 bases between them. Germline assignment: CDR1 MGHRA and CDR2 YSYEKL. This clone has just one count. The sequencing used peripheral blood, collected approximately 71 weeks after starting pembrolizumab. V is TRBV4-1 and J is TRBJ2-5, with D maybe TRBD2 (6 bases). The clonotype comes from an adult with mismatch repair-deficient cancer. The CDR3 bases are TGCGCCAGCAGCCCCACCTCCTTTCTCGGGGGCCAAGAGACCCAGTACTTC. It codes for CASSPTSFLGGQETQYF.